This T cell receptor (beta chain) was sequenced in a study of sequential checkpoint blockade in melanoma. V shed 3 bases, J shed 8 bases, and the junction held 7 bases outside the gene matches. This CDR3 contains 15 residues. Germline CDR1 reads LNHDA; CDR2 reads SQIVND (reference sequence). Treatment described: randomized to nivolumab then ipilimumab (arm A) or the reverse (arm B). Sorted cells were live CD3+CD8+, lacking CD19 and CD56, from PBMCs. This clone was seen once. Profiled with immunoSEQ multiplex PCR; TCRdb holds only in-frame clones, not every one. Among fewer than 40,000 clones listed, around nine tenths were seen once.

The chain uses TRBV19 and TRBJ2-1; 10 nucleotides match TRBD2. The specimen comprised CD8+ T cells sorted from blood (inferred from file names), sampled from a patient given nivolumab and ipilimumab in sequence. This TCR derives from a human donor with melanoma. Written as DNA, the CDR3 is TGTGCCAGTAGTATTCTGCCTAGCGGGAGCCATGAGCAGTTCTTC. Its protein is CASSILPSGSHEQFF.